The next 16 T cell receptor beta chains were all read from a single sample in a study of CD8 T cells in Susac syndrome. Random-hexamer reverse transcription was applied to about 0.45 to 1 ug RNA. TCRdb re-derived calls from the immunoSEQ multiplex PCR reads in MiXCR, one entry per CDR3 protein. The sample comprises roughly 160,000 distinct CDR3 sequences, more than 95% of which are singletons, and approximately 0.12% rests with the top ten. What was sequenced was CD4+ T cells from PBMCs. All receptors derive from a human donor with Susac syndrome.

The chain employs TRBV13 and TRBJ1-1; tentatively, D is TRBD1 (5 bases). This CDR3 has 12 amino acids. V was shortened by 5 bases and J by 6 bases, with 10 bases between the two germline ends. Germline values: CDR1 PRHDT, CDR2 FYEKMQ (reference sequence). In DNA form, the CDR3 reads TGTGCCAGCAGCAAGGGACTCCCTGAAGCTTTCTTT. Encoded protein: CASSKGLPEAFF.

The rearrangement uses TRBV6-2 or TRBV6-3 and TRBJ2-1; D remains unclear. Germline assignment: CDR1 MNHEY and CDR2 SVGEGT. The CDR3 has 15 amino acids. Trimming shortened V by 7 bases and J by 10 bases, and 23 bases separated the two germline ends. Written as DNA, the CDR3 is TGTGCCAGCACCTCTCCCTATCCGAGTATCGGGGAGCAGTTCTTC. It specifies CASTSPYPSIGEQFF.

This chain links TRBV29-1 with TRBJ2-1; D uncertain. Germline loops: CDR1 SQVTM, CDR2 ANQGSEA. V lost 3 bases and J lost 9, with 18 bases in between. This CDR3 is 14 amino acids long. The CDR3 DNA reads TGCAGCGTTGATGACGCGGCAGGATCGGTTGAGCAGTTCTTC. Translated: CSVDDAAGSVEQFF.

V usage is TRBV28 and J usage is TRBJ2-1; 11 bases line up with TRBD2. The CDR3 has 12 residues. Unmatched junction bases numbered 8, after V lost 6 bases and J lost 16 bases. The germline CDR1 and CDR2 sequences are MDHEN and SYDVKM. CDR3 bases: TGTGCCAGCAGGCAAACTAGCGGGAGCTTCTTCTTC. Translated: CASRQTSGSFFF.

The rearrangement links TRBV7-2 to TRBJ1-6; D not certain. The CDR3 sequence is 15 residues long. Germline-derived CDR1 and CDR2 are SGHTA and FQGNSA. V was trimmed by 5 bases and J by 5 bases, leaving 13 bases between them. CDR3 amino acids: CASSARPGDNSPLHF. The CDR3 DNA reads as TGTGCCAGCAGCGCCCGACCCGGGGATAATTCACCCCTCCACTTT.

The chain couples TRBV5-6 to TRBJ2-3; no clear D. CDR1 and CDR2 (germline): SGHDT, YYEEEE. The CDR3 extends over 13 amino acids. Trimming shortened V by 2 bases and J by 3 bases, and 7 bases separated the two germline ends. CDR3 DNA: TGTGCCAGCAGCTTTTTTGGGACAGATACGCAGTATTTT. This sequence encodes CASSFFGTDTQYF.

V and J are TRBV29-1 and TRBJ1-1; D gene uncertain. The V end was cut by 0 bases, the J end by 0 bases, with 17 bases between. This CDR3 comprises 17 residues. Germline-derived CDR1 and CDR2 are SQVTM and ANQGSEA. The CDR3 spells CSVEDRAFANMNTEAFF. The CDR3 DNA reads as TGCAGCGTTGAAGATCGGGCTTTTGCCAACATGAACACTGAAGCTTTCTTT.

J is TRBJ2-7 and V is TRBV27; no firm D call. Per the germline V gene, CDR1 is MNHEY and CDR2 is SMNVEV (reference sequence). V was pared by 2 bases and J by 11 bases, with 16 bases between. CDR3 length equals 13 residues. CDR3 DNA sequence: TGTGCCAGCAGTTTAGGGGTCCTGGGAAGAAAGTACGTC. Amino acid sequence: CASSLGVLGRKYV.

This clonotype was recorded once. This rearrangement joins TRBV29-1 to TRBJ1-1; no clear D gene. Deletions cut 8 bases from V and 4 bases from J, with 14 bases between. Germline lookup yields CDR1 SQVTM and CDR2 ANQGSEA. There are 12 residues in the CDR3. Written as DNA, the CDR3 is TGCAGCACCCTGGGGATCGGCACTGAAGCTTTCTTT. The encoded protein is CSTLGIGTEAFF.

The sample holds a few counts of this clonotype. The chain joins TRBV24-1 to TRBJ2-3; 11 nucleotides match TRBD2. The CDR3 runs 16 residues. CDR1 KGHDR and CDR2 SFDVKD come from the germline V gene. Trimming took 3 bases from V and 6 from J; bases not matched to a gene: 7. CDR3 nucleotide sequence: TGTGCCACCAGTGATACTATAGCGGGGGGGCACGATACGCAGTATTTT. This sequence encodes CATSDTIAGGHDTQYF.

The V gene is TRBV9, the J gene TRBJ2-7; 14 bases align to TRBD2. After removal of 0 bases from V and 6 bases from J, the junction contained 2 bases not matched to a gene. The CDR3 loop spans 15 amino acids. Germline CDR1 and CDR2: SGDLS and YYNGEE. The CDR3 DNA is TGTGCCAGCAGCGTAGTTGGGACTAGCGGGAGCGAGCAGTACTTC. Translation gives CASSVVGTSGSEQYF.

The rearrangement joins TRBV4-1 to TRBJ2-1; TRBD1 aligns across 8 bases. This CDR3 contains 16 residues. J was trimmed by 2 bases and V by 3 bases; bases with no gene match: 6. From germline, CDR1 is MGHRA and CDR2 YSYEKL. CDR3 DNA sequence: TGCGCCAGCAGCCAGCCGGACAGGGCCCCCTACAATGAGCAGTTCTTC. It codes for CASSQPDRAPYNEQFF.

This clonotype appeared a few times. The CDR3 reads CASRSSTDTQYF. CDR3 nucleotide sequence: TGTGCCAGCAGGTCTAGCACAGATACGCAGTATTTT. The chain recombines TRBV4-2 with TRBJ2-3; D is unresolved. The CDR3 loop spans 12 amino acids. V was clipped by 6 bases and J by 0 bases, with 4 bases between them. The V gene's germline CDR1 is LGHNA and CDR2 YNFKEQ.

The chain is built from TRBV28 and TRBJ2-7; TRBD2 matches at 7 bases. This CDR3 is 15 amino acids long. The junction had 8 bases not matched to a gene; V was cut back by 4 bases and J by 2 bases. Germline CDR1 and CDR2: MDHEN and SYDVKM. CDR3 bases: TGTGCCAGCAGTTCCGGGACTACCATGACCTACGAGCAGTACTTC. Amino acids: CASSSGTTMTYEQYF.

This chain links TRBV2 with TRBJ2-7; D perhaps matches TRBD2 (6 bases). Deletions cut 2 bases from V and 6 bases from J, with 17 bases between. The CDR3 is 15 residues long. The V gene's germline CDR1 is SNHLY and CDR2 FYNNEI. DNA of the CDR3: TGTGCCAGCAGTGAAAATGCGGGACTCCCCATCGAGCAGTACTTC. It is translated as CASSENAGLPIEQYF.

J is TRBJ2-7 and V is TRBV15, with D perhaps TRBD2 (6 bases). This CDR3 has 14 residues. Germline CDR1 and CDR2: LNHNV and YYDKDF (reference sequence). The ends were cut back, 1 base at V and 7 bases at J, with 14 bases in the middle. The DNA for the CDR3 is TGTGCCACCAGCAGAGTGGAGGGGACGAGGGAGCAGTACTTC. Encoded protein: CATSRVEGTREQYF.